This is a list of T cell receptor beta chains from one sample in a study of T cell responses to AZD1222 COVID-19 vaccine. Data came from immunoSEQ multiplex PCR; TCRdb stores just in-frame clones and leaves some out. The sample gives 100,000 to 150,000 clones, about nine tenths of which show up once; approximately 7.5% is in the top ten. Sample: peripheral blood, taken on day 0 of AZD1222 vaccination. The receptors were sampled from an adult in good health. Each CDR3 is given without its conserved first and last residue. Clone size appears in some rows only: once, few, many, or a class for an expanded clone.

length | J | V | size | CDR3
12 | TRBJ2-2 | TRBV5-1 | . | ASSPDTNTGELF
13 | TRBJ2-5 | TRBV5-1 | . | ASSLEVELQETQY
14 | TRBJ2-7 | TRBV14 | . | ASSLGGLAGTNEQY
14 | TRBJ1-4 | TRBV3-1/TRBV3-2 | . | ASSPAPGRKNEKLF
12 | TRBJ2-2 | TRBV2 | . | ASKERGLTGELF
13 | TRBJ1-5 | TRBV19 | once | ASSSNQGVNQPQH
12 | TRBJ2-7 | TRBV6-5 | . | ASSSGQGADEQY
14 | TRBJ2-2 | TRBV12-5 | . | ASGLGGAGDTGELF
14 | TRBJ1-1 | TRBV5-6 | . | ASSEITRQGHTEAF
12 | TRBJ1-2 | TRBV20-1 | . | SASGTLSNYGYT
13 | TRBJ2-1 | TRBV7-3 | . | ASSLSGSEGNEQF
14 | TRBJ1-1 | TRBV10-3 | . | AISESRGQGNTEAF
14 | TRBJ1-1 | TRBV7-2 | . | ASSLEWGLQNTEAF